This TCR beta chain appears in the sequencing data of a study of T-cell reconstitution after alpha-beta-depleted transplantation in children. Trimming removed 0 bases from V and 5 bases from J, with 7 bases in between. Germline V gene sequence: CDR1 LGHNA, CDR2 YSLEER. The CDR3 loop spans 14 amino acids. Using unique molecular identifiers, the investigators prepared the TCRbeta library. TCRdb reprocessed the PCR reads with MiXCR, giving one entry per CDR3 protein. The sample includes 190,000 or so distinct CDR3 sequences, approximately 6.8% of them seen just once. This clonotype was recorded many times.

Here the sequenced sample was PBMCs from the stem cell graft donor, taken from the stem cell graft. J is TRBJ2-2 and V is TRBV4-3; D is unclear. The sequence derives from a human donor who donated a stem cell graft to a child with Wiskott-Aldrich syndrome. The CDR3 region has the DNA TGCGCCAGCAGCCAAGATCTTCTAACCGGGGAGCTGTTTTTT. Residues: CASSQDLLTGELFF.